This is a list of T cell receptor beta chains from one sample in a study of T cell responses to AZD1222 COVID-19 vaccine. Clones were sequenced by immunoSEQ multiplex PCR, and TCRdb holds only the in-frame ones, with some missing. Seen here are 140,000 to 150,000 clones, approximately 92% observed once, and the top ten hold over 1.5%. The sequencing used peripheral blood, collected on day 0 of AZD1222 vaccination. These receptors all come from an adult in good health. The CDR3 runs from the conserved cysteine through the conserved F or W. A D gene is named only where the DNA matches it firmly. Clone size is stated in some rows and not others, as once, few, many or a class when expanded.

clone_size j_call v_call d_call cdr3_nt cdr3_aa
. TRBJ1-4 TRBV2 TRBD1 TGTGCCAGCAGTGACGGCAGACAGGGGGCATGGGAAAAACTGTTTTTT CASSDGRQGAWEKLFF
. TRBJ1-2 TRBV12-3/TRBV12-4 . TGTGCCAGCAGCAAGGACACCAACTATGGCTACACCTTC CASSKDTNYGYTF
. TRBJ1-6 TRBV28 . TGTGCCAGCAGTTTACGACGGGCACCCCTCCACTTT CASSLRRAPLHF
. TRBJ1-2 TRBV5-6 . TGTGCCAGCAGCTTGGCGAATGGCTACACCTTC CASSLANGYTF
. TRBJ2-3 TRBV7-8 . TGTGCCAGCAGCTTTGATCAACGCACAGATACGCAGTATTTT CASSFDQRTDTQYF
. TRBJ1-4 TRBV11-2 . TGTGCCAGCAGCCTATACGACAGGTTCAATGAAAAACTGTTTTTT CASSLYDRFNEKLFF
. TRBJ1-2 TRBV25-1 . TGTGCCAGCCAGGACAGAACGGATGGCTACACCTTC CASQDRTDGYTF
. TRBJ2-3 TRBV11-1 TRBD1 TGTGCCAGCAGCTTACTGACAGGGCGAGATACGCAGTATTTT CASSLLTGRDTQYF
. TRBJ2-7 TRBV7-9 . TGTGCCAGCAGCTTAGCTCATGGAGCCCTGACCTACGAGCAGTACTTC CASSLAHGALTYEQYF
once TRBJ2-7 TRBV7-9 . TGTGCCAGCAGCTTAAACAGGGACCCTCGGCGCGAGCAGTACTTC CASSLNRDPRREQYF
. TRBJ2-7 TRBV4-1 TRBD2 TGCGCCAGCAGCCGAACACCAAGCGGGAGGGCCTGGGGTGAGCAGTACTTC CASSRTPSGRAWGEQYF
. TRBJ1-6 TRBV2 . TGTGCCAGCAGTGAAGCGGGGGGGCGCTCACCCCTCCACTTT CASSEAGGRSPLHF
once TRBJ2-1 TRBV30 TRBD2 TGTGCCTGGAGTGTAAGGCTAGCGGATGAGCAGTTCTTC CAWSVRLADEQFF
. TRBJ2-7 TRBV5-6 . TGTGCCAGCAGCTCGGTATCCCGCCAGACTAGCTCCTACGAGCAGTACTTC CASSSVSRQTSSYEQYF
. TRBJ2-7 TRBV6-1 . TGTGCCAGCAGTGAAAACTACGAGCAGTACTTC CASSENYEQYF
. TRBJ2-7 TRBV5-1 . TGCGCCAGCACCTACCTCGGGGGAGACGAGCAGTACTTC CASTYLGGDEQYF
. TRBJ2-3 TRBV5-1 TRBD2 TGCGCCAGCAGCTTGGACGGGAGGGCAGATACGCAGTATTTT CASSLDGRADTQYF
. TRBJ2-1 TRBV5-1 . TGCGCCAGCAGCCCCGGCGGGGCCCTCTACAATGAGCAGTTCTTC CASSPGGALYNEQFF
. TRBJ1-2 TRBV28 TRBD1 TGTGCCAGCAGAGGACAGGGGGGGAACTATGGCTACACCTTC CASRGQGGNYGYTF
. TRBJ1-5 TRBV4-1 . TGCGCCAGCAGCCAGGGGCGGGATGAGCCCCAGCATTTT CASSQGRDEPQHF
once TRBJ2-1 TRBV7-9 . TGTGCCAGCAGCTTAGCGATCCAACTAGGGGTTGATGAGCAGTTCTTC CASSLAIQLGVDEQFF
once TRBJ1-3 TRBV6-1 . TGTGCCAGCAGTGAAGGGTACGGGGGATCTGGAAACACCATATATTTT CASSEGYGGSGNTIYF
once TRBJ2-2 TRBV4-2 . TGTGCCAGCAGCCCGGAAGGTACGAACACCGGGGAGCTGTTTTTT CASSPEGTNTGELFF
. TRBJ2-7 TRBV27 . TGTGCCAGCAGTTGGGGGGGGGCGAGGTCCTACGAGCAGTACTTC CASSWGGARSYEQYF
. TRBJ1-1 TRBV27 . TGTGCCAGTCGGAGGGGAGCCAGGGCCCGTCTCCGAACTGAAGCTTTCTTT CASRRGARARLRTEAFF
. TRBJ2-2 TRBV24-1 TRBD2 TGTGCCACCAGTGATTTGGGTAGCGGGAGAAATACCGGGGAGCTGTTTTTT CATSDLGSGRNTGELFF
. TRBJ1-2 TRBV6-5 . TGTGCCAGTAGACCTTCGACAGGCTATGGCTACACCTTC CASRPSTGYGYTF
. TRBJ2-7 TRBV7-3 . TGTGCCAGCAGCTTAAGCCCCAGGGGCCTCTACGAGCAGTACTTC CASSLSPRGLYEQYF
. TRBJ1-5 TRBV28 . TGTGCCAGCTCTATCATCAGGGGGCCCCAGCATTTT CASSIIRGPQHF
. TRBJ2-1 TRBV7-2 . TGTGCCAGCAGCTTCTCGCGGGACAATGAGCAGTTCTTC CASSFSRDNEQFF
. TRBJ2-3 TRBV3-1/TRBV3-2 . TGTGCCAGCAGCCCGGGGGAGTCGGGGCCGCAGTATTTT CASSPGESGPQYF
. TRBJ1-2 TRBV10-3 TRBD1 TGTGCCATCAGCCAGAGCAGGGCAGGGGGCGGAGGGACTCTCTATGGCTACACCTTC CAISQSRAGGGGTLYGYTF
. TRBJ2-1 TRBV6-5 TRBD2 TGTGCCAGCCGGGCGGGAGGGGCCCCCTACAATGAGCAGTTCTTC CASRAGGAPYNEQFF
. TRBJ1-1 TRBV5-1 TRBD1 TGCGCCAGCAGTTTGCTGATTTTATCCGGGACAGGGGGTTCGAACACTGAAGCTTTCTTT CASSLLILSGTGGSNTEAFF
. TRBJ1-1 TRBV29-1 TRBD1 TGCAGCTCGGACAGGGGGATGAACACTGAAGCTTTCTTT CSSDRGMNTEAFF
. TRBJ2-3 TRBV2 . TGTGCCAGCAGTGCACGACGGTCAGATACGCAGTATTTT CASSARRSDTQYF
. TRBJ2-5 TRBV7-3 . TGTGCCAGCAGCCAAGGCCCCCGGGAGACCCAGTACTTC CASSQGPRETQYF
. TRBJ2-7 TRBV6-4 . TGTGCCACAGACTCCTACGAGCAGTACTTC CATDSYEQYF
. TRBJ2-6 TRBV19 . TGTGCCAGTAGAAAGACGGTGCCTGGGGCCAACGTCCTGACTTTC CASRKTVPGANVLTF